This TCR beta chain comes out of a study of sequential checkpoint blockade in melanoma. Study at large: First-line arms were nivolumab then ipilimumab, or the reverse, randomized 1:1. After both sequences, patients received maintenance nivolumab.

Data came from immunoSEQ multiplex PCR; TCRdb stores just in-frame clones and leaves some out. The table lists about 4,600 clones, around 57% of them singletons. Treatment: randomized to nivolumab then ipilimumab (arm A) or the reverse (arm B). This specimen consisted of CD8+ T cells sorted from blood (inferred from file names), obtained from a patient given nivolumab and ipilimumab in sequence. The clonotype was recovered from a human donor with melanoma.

The CDR3 sequence: CASSFGGFAGELFF. For the CDR3, the DNA is TGTGCCAGCAGTTTCGGGGGATTCGCCGGGGAGCTGTTTTTT. The rearrangement joins TRBV27 to TRBJ2-2; a possible D gene is TRBD2 (6 bases). The V gene lost 3 bases and the J gene lost 6 bases, with 11 bases spanning the gap. The CDR3 length is 14 residues. The germline V gene encodes CDR1 MNHEY and CDR2 SMNVEV (reference sequence).